This T cell receptor (beta chain) was observed in a study of CD8 T cells in Susac syndrome. TEMRA cells were FACS-enriched, with CD8+ and CD4+ T cells isolated negatively. Germline V gene lookup returns CDR1 SEHNR and CDR2 FQNEAQ (reference sequence). CDR3 length: 13 amino acids. Between the trimmed V and J ends, which lost 1 base and 7 bases, there was a span of 10 bases. The sample holds one count of this clonotype. Its antigen is still unknown. Random hexamers primed reverse transcription of about 0.45 to 1 ug RNA. TCR beta CDR3 was amplified by immunoSEQ covering 54 Vbeta and 13 Jbeta. TCRdb recomputed calls from the immunoSEQ multiplex PCR reads with MiXCR, one row per CDR3 protein. The table shows more than 130,000 distinct CDR3 sequences, with about 94% occurring only once. Findings of the study overall: The study's TCR sequencing and HLA analysis drew on a certain number of individuals. That number was acknowledged as relatively small.

What was sequenced was CD8+ T cells from PBMCs. This chain links TRBV7-9 with TRBJ1-1; no firm D call. This TCR was recovered from a human donor in good health. The CDR3 DNA is TGTGCCAGCAGCTTAGTTTCGGAGATTGAAGCTTTCTTT. Protein sequence: CASSLVSEIEAFF.